This T cell receptor (beta chain) was captured by sequencing in a study of blood T cell repertoires in COVID-19. The wider study: COVID-19 samples, acute and convalescent, were from the United States, Italy and Spain. PBMCs, B-cell-depleted T cells, or T cells provided the cDNA or gDNA that made up the material.

V gave up 0 bases and J gave up 0 bases, with 7 bases separating them. The V gene's germline CDR1 is SGHDT and CDR2 YYEEEE. The CDR3 is made up of 15 amino acids. Methods used by the authors: Reference gene primer amplification gave nucleated cell count estimates. TCRdb's copy holds only in-frame clones and misses some; the assay was immunoSEQ multiplex PCR. D and trimming were read from the DNA, whereas the V and J calls and clone size are those reported in that table. This sample has around 270,000 clones, with around 80% found just once. The sample taken for sequencing was peripheral blood. The V and J genes are TRBV5-6 and TRBJ1-3, with D perhaps matching TRBD1 (5 bases). The clonotype was recovered from a man in his 60s with acute or convalescent COVID-19. The CDR3 nucleotides read TGTGCCAGCAGCTTGGGACAGCTCTCTGGAAACACCATATATTTT. Its protein product is CASSLGQLSGNTIYF.